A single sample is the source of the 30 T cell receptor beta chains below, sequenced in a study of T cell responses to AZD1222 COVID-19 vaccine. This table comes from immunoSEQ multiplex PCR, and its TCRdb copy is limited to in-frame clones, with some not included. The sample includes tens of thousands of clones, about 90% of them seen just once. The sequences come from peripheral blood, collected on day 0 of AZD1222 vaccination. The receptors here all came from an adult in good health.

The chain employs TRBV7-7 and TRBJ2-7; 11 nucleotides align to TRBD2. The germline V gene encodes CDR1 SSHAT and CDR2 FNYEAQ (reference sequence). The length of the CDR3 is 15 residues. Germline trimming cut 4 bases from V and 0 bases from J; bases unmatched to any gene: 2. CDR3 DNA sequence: TGTGCCAGCAGCTCAGGGACTAGCGGCTCCTACGAGCAGTACTTC. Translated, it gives CASSSGTSGSYEQYF.

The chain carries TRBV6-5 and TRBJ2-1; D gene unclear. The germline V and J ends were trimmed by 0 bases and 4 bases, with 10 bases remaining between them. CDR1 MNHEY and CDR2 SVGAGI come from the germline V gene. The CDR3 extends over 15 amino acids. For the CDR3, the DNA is TGTGCCAGCAGTTACTCTTCAGGCCCTTACAATGAGCAGTTCTTC. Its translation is CASSYSSGPYNEQFF.

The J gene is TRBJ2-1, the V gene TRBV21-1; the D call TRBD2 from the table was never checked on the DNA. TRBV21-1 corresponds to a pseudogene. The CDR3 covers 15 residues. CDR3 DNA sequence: TGTGCCAGCAGCAGCAGCGGACGGCCGGGCAATGAGCAGTTCTTC. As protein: CASSSSGRPGNEQFF.

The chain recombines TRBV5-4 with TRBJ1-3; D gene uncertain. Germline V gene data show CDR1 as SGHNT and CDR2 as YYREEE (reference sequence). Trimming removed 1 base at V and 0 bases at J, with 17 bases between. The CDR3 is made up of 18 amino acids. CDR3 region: CASSLTISPGSSGNTIYF. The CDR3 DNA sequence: TGTGCCAGCAGCTTGACAATTTCCCCAGGCAGCTCTGGAAACACCATATATTTT. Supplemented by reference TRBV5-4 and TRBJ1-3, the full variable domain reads ETGVTQSPTHLIKTRGQQVTLRCSSQSGHNTVSWYQQALGQGPQFIFQYYREEENGRGNFPPRFSGLQFPNYSSELNVNALELDDSALYLCASSLTISPGSSGNTIYFGEGSWLTVV.

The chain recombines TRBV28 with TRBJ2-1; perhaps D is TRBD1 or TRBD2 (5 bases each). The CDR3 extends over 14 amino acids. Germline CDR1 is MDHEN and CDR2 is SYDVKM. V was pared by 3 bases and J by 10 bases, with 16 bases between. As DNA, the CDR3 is TGTGCCAGCAGTTTTGGGGCCTATACTAGAGAGCAGTTCTTC. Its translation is CASSFGAYTREQFF.

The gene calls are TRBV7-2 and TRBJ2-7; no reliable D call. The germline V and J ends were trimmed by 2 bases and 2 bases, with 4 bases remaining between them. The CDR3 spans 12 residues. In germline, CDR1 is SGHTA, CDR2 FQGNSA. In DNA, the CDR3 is TGTGCCAGCAGCTTATTTCCCTACGAGCAGTACTTC. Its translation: CASSLFPYEQYF. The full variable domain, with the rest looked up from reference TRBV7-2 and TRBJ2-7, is GAGVSQSPSNKVTEKGKDVELRCDPISGHTALYWYRQSLGQGLEFLIYFQGNSAPDKSGLPSDRFSAERTGGSVSTLTIQRTQQEDSAVYLCASSLFPYEQYFGPGTRLTVT.

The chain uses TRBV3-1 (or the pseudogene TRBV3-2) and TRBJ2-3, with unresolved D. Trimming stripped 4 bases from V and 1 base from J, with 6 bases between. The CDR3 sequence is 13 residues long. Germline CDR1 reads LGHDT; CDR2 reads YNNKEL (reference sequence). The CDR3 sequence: CASSPPGTDTQYF. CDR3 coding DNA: TGTGCCAGCAGCCCCCCGGGCACAGATACGCAGTATTTT.

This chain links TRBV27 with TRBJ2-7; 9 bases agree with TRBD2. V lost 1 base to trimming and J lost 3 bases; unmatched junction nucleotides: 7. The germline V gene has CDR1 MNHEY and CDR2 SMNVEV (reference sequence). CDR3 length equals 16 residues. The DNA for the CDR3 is TGTGCCAGCAGTTTATTGACTAGCGGAGCCCTCTACGAGCAGTACTTC. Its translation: CASSLLTSGALYEQYF.

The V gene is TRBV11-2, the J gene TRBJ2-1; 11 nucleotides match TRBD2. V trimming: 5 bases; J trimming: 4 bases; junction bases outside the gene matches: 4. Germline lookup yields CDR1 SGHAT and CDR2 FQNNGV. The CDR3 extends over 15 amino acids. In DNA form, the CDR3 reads TGTGCCAGCAGCCCCCGACTAGCGGGATACAATGAGCAGTTCTTC. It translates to CASSPRLAGYNEQFF.

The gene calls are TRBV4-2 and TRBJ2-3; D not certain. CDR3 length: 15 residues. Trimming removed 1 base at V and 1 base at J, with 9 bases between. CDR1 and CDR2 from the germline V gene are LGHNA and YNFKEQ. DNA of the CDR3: TGTGCCAGCAGCCAAGGGGTCCAGGGCACAGATACGCAGTATTTT. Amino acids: CASSQGVQGTDTQYF.

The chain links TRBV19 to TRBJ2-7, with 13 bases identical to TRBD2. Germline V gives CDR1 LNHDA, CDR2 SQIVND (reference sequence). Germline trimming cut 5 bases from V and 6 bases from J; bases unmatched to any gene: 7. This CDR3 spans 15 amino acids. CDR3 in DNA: TGTGCCAGTAGTCCGGGACTAGCGGGACTCTCCGAGCAGTACTTC. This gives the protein CASSPGLAGLSEQYF.

CDR3 nucleotides: TGTGCCAGCAGTTTCATAGCGGGAGAGGTCGGGGAGCTGTTTTTT. Its protein is CASSFIAGEVGELFF. The J gene is TRBJ2-2, the V gene TRBV27; TRBD2 matches 9 bases. This CDR3 is 15 amino acids long. Germline CDR1 is MNHEY and CDR2 is SMNVEV (reference sequence). Trimming at V came to 3 bases and at J to 7 bases, leaving 6 bases not matched to a gene.

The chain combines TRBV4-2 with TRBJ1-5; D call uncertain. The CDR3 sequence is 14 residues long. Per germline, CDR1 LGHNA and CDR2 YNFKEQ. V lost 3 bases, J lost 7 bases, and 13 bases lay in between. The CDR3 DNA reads TGTGCCAGCAGCCAGGAACTCGGGAGGCAGCCCCAGCATTTT. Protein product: CASSQELGRQPQHF.

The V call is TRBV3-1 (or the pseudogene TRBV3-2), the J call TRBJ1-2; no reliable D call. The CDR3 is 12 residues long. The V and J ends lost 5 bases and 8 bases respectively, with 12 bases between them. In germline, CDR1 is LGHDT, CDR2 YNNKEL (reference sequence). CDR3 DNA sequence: TGTGCCAGCAGCGGACGCCTCCGGGGCTACACCTTC. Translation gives CASSGRLRGYTF.

This CDR3 is CASRGIGGQPQHF. The CDR3 DNA reads as TGTGCCAGCAGGGGGATCGGAGGTCAGCCCCAGCATTTT. The chain links TRBV12-3 or TRBV12-4 to TRBJ1-5, with D hard to call. The CDR3 consists of 13 residues. Trimming took 6 bases from V and 6 from J, leaving 12 bases between them.

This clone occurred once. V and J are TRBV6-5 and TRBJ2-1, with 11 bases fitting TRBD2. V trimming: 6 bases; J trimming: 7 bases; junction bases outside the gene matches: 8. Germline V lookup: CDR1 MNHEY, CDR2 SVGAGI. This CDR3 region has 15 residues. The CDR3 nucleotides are TGTGCCAGCAGGACCGGGACTAGCGGAAAGAATGAGCAGTTCTTC. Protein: CASRTGTSGKNEQFF.

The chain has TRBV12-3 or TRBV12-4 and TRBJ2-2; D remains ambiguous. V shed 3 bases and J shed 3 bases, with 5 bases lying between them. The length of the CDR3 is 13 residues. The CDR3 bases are TGTGCCAGCAGTTTTGTGGACACCGGGGAGCTGTTTTTT. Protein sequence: CASSFVDTGELFF.

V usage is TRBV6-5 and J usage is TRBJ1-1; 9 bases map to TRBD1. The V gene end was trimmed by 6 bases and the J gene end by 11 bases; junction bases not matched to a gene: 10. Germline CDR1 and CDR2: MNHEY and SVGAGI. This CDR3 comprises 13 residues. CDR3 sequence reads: CASSGATGGAAFF. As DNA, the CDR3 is TGTGCCAGCAGCGGAGCCACAGGGGGCGCGGCTTTCTTT.

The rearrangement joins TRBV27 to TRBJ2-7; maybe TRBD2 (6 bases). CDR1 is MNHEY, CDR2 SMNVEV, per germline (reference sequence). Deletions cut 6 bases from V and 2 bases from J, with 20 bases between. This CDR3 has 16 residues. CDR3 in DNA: TGTGCCAGCAGCCGAGGAGCGGGTAGGGGTGCCTACGAGCAGTACTTC. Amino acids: CASSRGAGRGAYEQYF.

DNA of the CDR3: TGTGCCAGCAGCCCCGGGGCTAGGACTTACAATGAGCAGTTCTTC. Amino acid sequence: CASSPGARTYNEQFF. This rearrangement joins TRBV7-3 to TRBJ2-1, with D possibly being TRBD1 or TRBD2 (5 bases each). The V gene's germline CDR1 is SGHTA and CDR2 FQGTGA. V lost 5 bases and J lost 4, with 15 bases in between. The CDR3 length is 15 residues.

The CDR3 sequence: CATSRDLMSAPNYGYTF. The CDR3 DNA reads TGTGCCACCAGCAGAGATCTTATGTCGGCTCCAAACTATGGCTACACCTTC. The genes are TRBV15 and TRBJ1-2; D remains unclear. The CDR3 consists of 17 residues. V shed 0 bases and J shed 2 bases, with 16 bases lying between them. Germline CDR1 is LNHNV and CDR2 is YYDKDF (reference sequence).

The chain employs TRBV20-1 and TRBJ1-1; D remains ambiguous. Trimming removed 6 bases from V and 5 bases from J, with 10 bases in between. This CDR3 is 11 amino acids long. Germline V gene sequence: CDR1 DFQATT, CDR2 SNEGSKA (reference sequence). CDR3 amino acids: CSARPTTEAFF. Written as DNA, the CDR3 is TGCAGTGCCAGGCCGACGACTGAAGCTTTCTTT.

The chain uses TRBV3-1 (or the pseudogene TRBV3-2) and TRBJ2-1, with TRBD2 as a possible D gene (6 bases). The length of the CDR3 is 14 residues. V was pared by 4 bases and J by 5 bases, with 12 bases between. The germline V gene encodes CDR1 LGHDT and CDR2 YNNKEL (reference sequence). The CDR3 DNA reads TGTGCCAGCAGCCCATGGGACTTAAACAATGAGCAGTTCTTC. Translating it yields CASSPWDLNNEQFF.

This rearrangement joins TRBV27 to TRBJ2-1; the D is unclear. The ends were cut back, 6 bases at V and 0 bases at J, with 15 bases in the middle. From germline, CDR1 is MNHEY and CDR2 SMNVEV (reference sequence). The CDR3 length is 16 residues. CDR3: CASSSIGFSSYNEQFF. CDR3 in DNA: TGTGCCAGCAGCAGTATTGGCTTTAGCTCCTACAATGAGCAGTTCTTC.

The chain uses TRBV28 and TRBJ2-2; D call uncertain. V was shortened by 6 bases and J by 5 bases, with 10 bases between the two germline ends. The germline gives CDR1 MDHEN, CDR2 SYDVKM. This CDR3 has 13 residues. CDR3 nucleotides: TGTGCCAGCAGCCTGCTCTGGACCGGGGAGCTGTTTTTT. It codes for CASSLLWTGELFF. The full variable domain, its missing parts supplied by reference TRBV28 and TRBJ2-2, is DVKVTQSSRYLVKRTGEKVFLECVQDMDHENMFWYRQDPGLGLRLIYFSYDVKMKEKGDIPEGYSVSREKKERFSLILESASTNQTSMYLCASSLLWTGELFFGEGSRLTVL.

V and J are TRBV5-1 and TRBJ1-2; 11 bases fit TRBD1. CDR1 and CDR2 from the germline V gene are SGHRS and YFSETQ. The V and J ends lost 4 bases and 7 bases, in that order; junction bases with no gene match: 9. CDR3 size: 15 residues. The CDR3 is CASSASGTGGSGYTF. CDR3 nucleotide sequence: TGCGCCAGCAGCGCGTCCGGGACAGGGGGTAGTGGCTACACCTTC.

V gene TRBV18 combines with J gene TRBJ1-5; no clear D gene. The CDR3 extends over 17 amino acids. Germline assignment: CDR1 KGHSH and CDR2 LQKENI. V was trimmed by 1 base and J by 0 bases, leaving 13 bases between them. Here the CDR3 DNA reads TGTGCCAGCTCACCACAAGGCCACGCCTATAGCAATCAGCCCCAGCATTTT. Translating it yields CASSPQGHAYSNQPQHF. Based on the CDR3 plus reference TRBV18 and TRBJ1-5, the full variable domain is NAGVMQNPRHLVRRRGQEARLRCSPMKGHSHVYWYRQLPEEGLKFMVYLQKENIIDESGMPKERFSAEFPKEGPSILRIQQVVRGDSAAYFCASSPQGHAYSNQPQHFGDGTRLSIL.

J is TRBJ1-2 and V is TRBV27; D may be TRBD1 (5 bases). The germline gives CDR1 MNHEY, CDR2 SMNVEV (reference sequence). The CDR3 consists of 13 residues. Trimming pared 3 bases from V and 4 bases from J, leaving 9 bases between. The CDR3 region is CASSLGGSYGYTF. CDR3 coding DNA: TGTGCCAGCAGTTTGGGGGGATCCTATGGCTACACCTTC.

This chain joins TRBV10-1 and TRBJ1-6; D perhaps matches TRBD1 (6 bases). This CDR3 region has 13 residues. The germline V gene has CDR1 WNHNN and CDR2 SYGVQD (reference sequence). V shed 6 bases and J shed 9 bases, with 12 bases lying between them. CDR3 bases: TGCGCCAGCAGCGAACAACAGGGTTCACCCCTCCACTTT. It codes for CASSEQQGSPLHF.

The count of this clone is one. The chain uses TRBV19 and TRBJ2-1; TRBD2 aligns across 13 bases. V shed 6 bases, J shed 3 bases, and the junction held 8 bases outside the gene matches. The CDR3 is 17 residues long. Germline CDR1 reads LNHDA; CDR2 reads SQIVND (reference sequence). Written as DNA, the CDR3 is TGTGCCAGTAGGGTTACTAGCGGGAGGGCCTACTACAATGAGCAGTTCTTC. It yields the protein CASRVTSGRAYYNEQFF.